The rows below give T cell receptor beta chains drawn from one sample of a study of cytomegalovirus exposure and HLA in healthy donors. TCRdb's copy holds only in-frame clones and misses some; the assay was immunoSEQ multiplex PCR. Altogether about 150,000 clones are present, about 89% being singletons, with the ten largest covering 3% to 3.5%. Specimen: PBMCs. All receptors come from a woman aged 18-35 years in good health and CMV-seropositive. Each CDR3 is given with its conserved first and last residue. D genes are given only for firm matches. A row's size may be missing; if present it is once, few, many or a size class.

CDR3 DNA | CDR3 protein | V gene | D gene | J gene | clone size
TGTGCCAGCAGCCTTGGACAGGGGAATGAGCAGTACTTC | CASSLGQGNEQYF | TRBV7-2 | TRBD1 | TRBJ2-7 | few
TGTGCCAGCAGCTTGCCCTGGACAGGGGGGTTACCCGGGGAGCTGTTTTTT | CASSLPWTGGLPGELFF | TRBV5-6 | TRBD1 | TRBJ2-2 | -
TGTGCCACCGAGGCTGGACTAGCGGGAGGGCGAAGCACAGATACGCAGTATTTT | CATEAGLAGGRSTDTQYF | TRBV10-3 | TRBD2 | TRBJ2-3 | -
TGTGCCAGCAGTCGGACATCAGGTGGAGGCTACACCTTC | CASSRTSGGGYTF | TRBV6-1 | - | TRBJ1-2 | few
TGTGCCAGCAGCTTACGCGGGACTAGCGGGAGGGAGAATCGAGAGACCCAGTACTTC | CASSLRGTSGRENRETQYF | TRBV7-3 | TRBD2 | TRBJ2-5 | -
TGTGCCAGCAGACACACAGGGGGGTCTGAAAAACTGTTTTTT | CASRHTGGSEKLFF | TRBV28 | TRBD1 | TRBJ1-4 | -
TGTGCTAGTGGCAACGGACTAGTGGACGGAGATACGCAGTATTTT | CASGNGLVDGDTQYF | TRBV12-5 | TRBD2 | TRBJ2-3 | -
TGTGCCAGCACGGGGCAGGGGCGCAATGAGCAGTTCTTC | CASTGQGRNEQFF | TRBV2 | - | TRBJ2-1 | -
TGTGCCATCAGTGCCCGACTAGCGGGGGGCACAGATACGCAGTATTTT | CAISARLAGGTDTQYF | TRBV10-3 | TRBD2 | TRBJ2-3 | -
TGTGCCAGCAGTCGTCGCACAGATACGCAGTATTTT | CASSRRTDTQYF | TRBV6-6 | - | TRBJ2-3 | -